Listed here are 2 T cell receptor beta chains from one sample, sequenced in a study of shared clonotypes between healthy human individuals (dated by TCRdb to 2018 to 2021). Preparation of the library involved the immunoSEQ multiplex PCR assay. TCRdb retrieved this table from immuneACCESS and kept in-frame rearrangements only. Not all clones are present; in checked studies, unresolved V genes account for under half, and no reason is known for the remainder. Here the sample has more than 400,000 clones; approximately 81% occur a single time. Clones ranked in the top ten supply over 9.5% of the sample. The sequenced sample was PBMCs. These receptors were taken from a woman aged 40 to 55 in good health. Some clones in this sample may be carry-over from other donors' samples.

The chain uses TRBV11-1 and TRBJ1-4; D may be TRBD1 (5 bases). CDR1 is SGHAT, CDR2 FQDESV, per germline (reference sequence). Trimming took 4 bases from V and 5 from J, leaving 8 bases between them. The CDR3 totals 13 residues. CDR3 nucleotide sequence: TGTGCCAGCAGCTCGGGACCAAATGAAAAACTGTTTTTT. Translating gives CASSSGPNEKLFF. The full variable domain, with the rest looked up from reference TRBV11-1 and TRBJ1-4, is EAEVAQSPRYKITEKSQAVAFWCDPISGHATLYWYRQILGQGPELLVQFQDESVVDDSQLPKDRFSAERLKGVDSTLKIQPAELGDSAMYLCASSSGPNEKLFFGSGTQLSVL.

CDR3 protein: CASSLVQASSYEQYF. The DNA of the CDR3 is TGTGCCAGCAGCTTAGTCCAGGCCAGCTCCTACGAGCAGTACTTC. The chain links TRBV7-2 to TRBJ2-5; D uncertain. Near its end, the DNA agrees better with TRBJ2-7, so the J call may be wrong. The CDR3 totals 15 residues. Germline V gene sequence: CDR1 SGHTA, CDR2 FQGNSA.